Each of the 29 T cell receptor beta chains below was sequenced from the same sample in a study of cytomegalovirus exposure and HLA in healthy donors (dated by TCRdb to 2016 to 2017). Library generation was performed with the immunoSEQ multiplex PCR assay. In its TCRdb copy, this immuneACCESS table keeps in-frame sequences only and misses some clones. Where compared with another copy, unresolved V genes explain less than half of these, and the others have no known cause. Here the sample has 150,000 to 200,000 clones; roughly nine tenths occur a single time. Of the sample, 4% to 4.5% is held by the ten largest clones. Material for sequencing was PBMCs. These receptors came from a man younger than 30 in good health and CMV-seropositive.

The chain has TRBV5-1 and TRBJ1-1, with 12 bases identical to TRBD1. Germline V gene sequence: CDR1 SGHRS, CDR2 YFSETQ. This CDR3 is built from 17 residues. V dropped 1 base and J dropped 1; count of bases not matched to a gene: 5. CDR3 bases: TGCGCCAGCAGCTTGTTGGGGACAGGGGGCAGGAACACTGAAGCTTTCTTT. It specifies CASSLLGTGGRNTEAFF.

This clone was counted a few times. The chain recombines TRBV27 with TRBJ2-1, with 9 bases aligning to TRBD2. The CDR3 consists of 15 residues. Germline V gene data show CDR1 as MNHEY and CDR2 as SMNVEV (reference sequence). J lost 10 bases, V lost 0 bases, and 7 bases had no gene match. The CDR3 loop is CASSLSGGRVGEQFF. The CDR3 DNA is TGTGCCAGCAGTTTATCTGGCGGGAGGGTTGGCGAGCAGTTCTTC.

This clone has a single count. The chain has TRBV19 and TRBJ1-3; no reliable D call. V was shortened by 6 bases and J by 4 bases, with 13 bases between the two germline ends. Per germline, CDR1 LNHDA and CDR2 SQIVND (reference sequence). The CDR3 consists of 14 residues. The CDR3 DNA sequence: TGTGCCAGTAGGACCCTCGGAGGAGGAAACACCATATATTTT. As protein: CASRTLGGGNTIYF.

CDR3 nucleotide sequence: TGCGCCAGCACCATGGGCTATGACTCTGGAAACACCATATATTTT. This sequence encodes CASTMGYDSGNTIYF. The chain recombines TRBV5-1 with TRBJ1-3; D gene unclear. The length of the CDR3 is 15 residues. Trimming shortened V by 6 bases and J by 0 bases, and 13 bases separated the two germline ends. Germline V gene lookup returns CDR1 SGHRS and CDR2 YFSETQ.

The V and J genes are TRBV29-1 and TRBJ2-1, with 8 bases matching TRBD2. Germline loops: CDR1 SQVTM, CDR2 ANQGSEA. Trimming cost V 4 bases and J 3 bases; bases outside gene matches: 2. The CDR3 runs 13 residues. The CDR3 nucleotides are TGCAGCGTTGGGAGCGGGAGCTACAATGAGCAGTTCTTC. Translating it yields CSVGSGSYNEQFF.

The rearrangement uses TRBV27 and TRBJ2-2, with D perhaps matching TRBD2 (5 bases). V was clipped by 5 bases and J by 3 bases, with 19 bases between them. Germline lookup yields CDR1 MNHEY and CDR2 SMNVEV (reference sequence). This CDR3 has 17 amino acids. CDR3 residues: CASSPRAHTRDTGELFF. CDR3 DNA sequence: TGTGCCAGCAGTCCCCGGGCCCACACTAGGGACACCGGGGAGCTGTTTTTT.

This chain uses TRBV5-1 with TRBJ2-6, with TRBD2 as a possible D gene (5 bases). Trimming removed 0 bases at V and 0 bases at J, with 7 bases between. This CDR3 spans 16 amino acids. Germline CDR1 reads SGHRS; CDR2 reads YFSETQ. The CDR3 spells CASSLDGSSGANVLTF. DNA for the CDR3: TGCGCCAGCAGCTTGGATGGGAGCTCTGGGGCCAACGTCCTGACTTTC. The full variable domain, with the rest looked up from reference TRBV5-1 and TRBJ2-6, is KAGVTQTPRYLIKTRGQQVTLSCSPISGHRSVSWYQQTPGQGLQFLFEYFSETQRNKGNFPGRFSGRQFSNSRSEMNVSTLELGDSALYLCASSLDGSSGANVLTFGAGSRLTVL.

The genes are TRBV5-1 and TRBJ1-1; D unresolved. Germline V gene sequence: CDR1 SGHRS, CDR2 YFSETQ. This CDR3 is built from 14 residues. V lost 2 bases and J lost 0, with 8 bases in between. CDR3 protein: CASSLQTMNTEAFF. As DNA, the CDR3 is TGCGCCAGCAGCTTACAGACAATGAACACTGAAGCTTTCTTT.

V and J are TRBV9 and TRBJ2-3, with 7 bases that match TRBD2. Losses at the gene ends were 3 bases for V and 2 bases for J; bases not matched to a gene: 9. The CDR3 runs 16 residues. CDR1 and CDR2 (germline): SGDLS, YYNGEE. The chain's CDR3 is CASSGPPGLFTDTQYF. The CDR3 nucleotides are TGTGCCAGCAGCGGACCGCCGGGACTATTCACAGATACGCAGTATTTT.

The rearrangement uses TRBV6-5 and TRBJ1-1; 9 nucleotides align to TRBD1. There are 13 residues in the CDR3. The junction had 3 bases not matched to a gene; V was cut back by 6 bases and J by 4 bases. Looked up from germline, CDR1 is MNHEY and CDR2 is SVGAGI. The CDR3 DNA is TGTGCCAGCAGACAGGGGGCCGGCACTGAAGCTTTCTTT. Residues: CASRQGAGTEAFF.

This chain links TRBV28 with TRBJ2-7; 7 nucleotides line up with TRBD1. Germline loops: CDR1 MDHEN, CDR2 SYDVKM. CDR3 length: 15 residues. Losses at the gene ends were 2 bases for V and 2 bases for J; bases not matched to a gene: 6. DNA of the CDR3: TGTGCCAGCAGTTTAGGGGTCAGGGGGACCTACGAGCAGTACTTC. This sequence encodes CASSLGVRGTYEQYF. Together with reference TRBV28 and TRBJ2-7, the CDR3 gives the full variable domain: DVKVTQSSRYLVKRTGEKVFLECVQDMDHENMFWYRQDPGLGLRLIYFSYDVKMKEKGDIPEGYSVSREKKERFSLILESASTNQTSMYLCASSLGVRGTYEQYFGPGTRLTVT.

The chain has TRBV29-1 and TRBJ2-3; a weak D match, TRBD2 (6 bases). V dropped 3 bases and J dropped 1 base, with 11 bases sitting between them. The CDR3 sequence is 14 residues long. Germline V gene data show CDR1 as SQVTM and CDR2 as ANQGSEA. CDR3 nucleotide sequence: TGCAGCGTTGAGGATTGGGAGGGCACAGATACGCAGTATTTT. Encoded protein: CSVEDWEGTDTQYF.

A single count supports this clone. The CDR3 DNA is TGTGCCAGCAGCGTAGGGATGGGACTCCTAGGGAATGAGCAGTTCTTC. It is translated as CASSVGMGLLGNEQFF. The chain carries TRBV9 and TRBJ2-1; D possibly corresponds to TRBD2 (6 bases). The CDR3 spans 16 residues. Germline CDR1 reads SGDLS; CDR2 reads YYNGEE. Deletions cut 0 bases from V and 7 bases from J, with 17 bases between.

The chain uses TRBV5-1 and TRBJ2-7; a weak D match, TRBD2 (5 bases). Trimming shortened V by 7 bases and J by 5 bases, and 16 bases separated the two germline ends. The CDR3 consists of 13 residues. Germline loops: CDR1 SGHRS, CDR2 YFSETQ. The DNA of the CDR3 is TGCGCCAGCCAATCGGGGAATAGGGACGAGCAGTACTTC. Its translation: CASQSGNRDEQYF.

The V gene is TRBV28, the J gene TRBJ2-5, with D uncertain. CDR1 is MDHEN and CDR2 is SYDVKM in the germline V gene. The CDR3 has 15 amino acids. The V end lost 7 bases, the J end lost 4 bases, and 19 bases lay between the germline ends. CDR3 DNA sequence: TGTGCCAGCACTCCAAAGGATTCGCGGTTAGAGACCCAGTACTTC. The encoded protein is CASTPKDSRLETQYF. Looking up the rest from reference TRBV28 and TRBJ2-5 gives the full variable domain: DVKVTQSSRYLVKRTGEKVFLECVQDMDHENMFWYRQDPGLGLRLIYFSYDVKMKEKGDIPEGYSVSREKKERFSLILESASTNQTSMYLCASTPKDSRLETQYFGPGTRLLVL.

This clone was recorded only once. The rearrangement joins TRBV9 to TRBJ2-1; 7 nucleotides match TRBD2. The CDR3 totals 14 residues. V trimming: 0 bases; J trimming: 4 bases; junction bases outside the gene matches: 1. Germline-derived CDR1 and CDR2 are SGDLS and YYNGEE. The CDR3 here is CASSVASGYNEQFF. The CDR3 nucleotides are TGTGCCAGCAGCGTAGCTAGCGGTTACAATGAGCAGTTCTTC.

The chain links TRBV28 to TRBJ2-7; 10 bases match TRBD1. Germline lookup yields CDR1 MDHEN and CDR2 SYDVKM. The CDR3 loop spans 15 amino acids. J gave up 6 bases and V 3 bases, and 8 bases lay outside the gene matches. The CDR3 sequence is CASSFSPGTGAEQYF. The CDR3 DNA sequence: TGTGCCAGCAGTTTCTCCCCAGGGACAGGGGCCGAGCAGTACTTC.

J is TRBJ2-7 and V is TRBV27, with TRBD1 matching over 7 bases. The germline V gene has CDR1 MNHEY and CDR2 SMNVEV (reference sequence). V was pared by 5 bases and J by 5 bases, with 6 bases of the junction left unmatched. The CDR3 totals 13 residues. CDR3 sequence (DNA): TGTGCCAGCAGTCCCCGCGACAGGGACGAGCAGTACTTC. This encodes CASSPRDRDEQYF.

This clone was found a few times. The rearrangement joins TRBV6-6 to TRBJ2-3; TRBD2 aligns across 11 bases. Germline lookup yields CDR1 MNHNY and CDR2 SVGAGI (reference sequence). There are 16 residues in the CDR3. Unmatched junction bases numbered 7, after V lost 5 bases and J lost 3 bases. The CDR3 sequence is CASSQILAGATDTQYF. The CDR3 DNA reads as TGTGCCAGCAGTCAAATACTAGCGGGAGCTACAGATACGCAGTATTTT.

This clone was detected a few times. V gene TRBV7-6 combines with J gene TRBJ2-2; D not certain. The V and J ends lost 5 bases and 4 bases respectively, with 5 bases between them. The germline CDR1 and CDR2 sequences are SGHVS and FNYEAQ. The CDR3 is made up of 12 amino acids. The CDR3 reads CASSHPTGELFF. As DNA, the CDR3 is TGTGCCAGCAGCCATCCCACCGGGGAGCTGTTTTTT. Full variable domain (missing parts from reference TRBV7-6 and TRBJ2-2): GAGVSQSPRYKVTKRGQDVALRCDPISGHVSLYWYRQALGQGPEFLTYFNYEAQQDKSGLPNDRFSAERPEGSISTLTIQRTEQRDSAMYRCASSHPTGELFFGEGSRLTVL.

V is TRBV10-2 and J is TRBJ2-7; a weak D match, TRBD1 (6 bases). Between the trimmed V and J ends, which lost 9 bases and 3 bases, there was a span of 24 bases. The CDR3 has 16 residues. The germline gives CDR1 WSHSY, CDR2 SAAADI. The CDR3 DNA reads TGCGCCAGTGCCAGTACAGGGAAAGGGAGTTTCTACGAGCAGTACTTC. Protein product: CASASTGKGSFYEQYF.

This chain connects TRBV4-2 to TRBJ2-7, with TRBD2 matching 12 bases. Per the germline V gene, CDR1 is LGHNA and CDR2 is YNFKEQ. This CDR3 is built from 16 residues. V gave up 0 bases and J gave up 7 bases; unmatched junction bases: 7. The CDR3 region is CASSQDLLAGGREQYF. The DNA of the CDR3 is TGTGCCAGCAGCCAAGATCTCCTAGCGGGAGGGCGGGAGCAGTACTTC.

The chain is built from TRBV28 and TRBJ2-7; 10 bases fit TRBD2. CDR1 is MDHEN, CDR2 SYDVKM, per germline. With 6 bases clipped from V and 3 bases from J, the junction kept 8 bases outside the gene matches. This CDR3 spans 15 amino acids. CDR3: CASRPGVAGGYEQYF. The CDR3 nucleotides are TGTGCCAGCAGACCGGGGGTAGCGGGAGGCTACGAGCAGTACTTC.

This chain joins TRBV18 and TRBJ2-5; possibly TRBD2 for D (6 bases). Germline V gives CDR1 KGHSH, CDR2 LQKENI. Between the trimmed V and J ends, which lost 3 bases and 2 bases, there was a span of 10 bases. This CDR3 is built from 14 residues. The chain's CDR3 is CASSPGRQQETQYF. CDR3 coding DNA: TGTGCCAGCTCACCGGGGAGGCAACAAGAGACCCAGTACTTC.

The chain uses TRBV19 and TRBJ1-2, with 10 nucleotides matching TRBD1. With V trimmed by 4 bases and J by 7 bases, 6 bases remained unmatched. This CDR3 is 14 amino acids long. Germline V gene lookup returns CDR1 LNHDA and CDR2 SQIVND (reference sequence). The CDR3 DNA follows: TGTGCCAGTAGTACAGACAGGGGGCAAGGTGGCTACACCTTC. This encodes CASSTDRGQGGYTF.

This chain links TRBV15 with TRBJ2-1; 9 positions agree with TRBD2. Germline V gene lookup returns CDR1 LNHNV and CDR2 YYDKDF (reference sequence). Losses at the gene ends were 5 bases for V and 3 bases for J; bases not matched to a gene: 8. CDR3 size: 16 residues. The CDR3 DNA sequence: TGTGCCACCAGCGTTGCATTAGCGGGAGACTACAATGAGCAGTTCTTC. Translating it yields CATSVALAGDYNEQFF.

This clone is a singleton in its sample. The chain combines TRBV2 with TRBJ2-7, with a tentative D call TRBD1 (5 bases). Trimming took 7 bases from V and 2 from J, leaving 15 bases between them. CDR1 SNHLY and CDR2 FYNNEI come from the germline V gene. The CDR3 contains 14 residues. The CDR3 reads CASMTDLHTYEQYF. CDR3 coding DNA: TGTGCCAGCATGACAGATCTTCACACCTACGAGCAGTACTTC.

The chain employs TRBV18 and TRBJ2-1, with D possibly TRBD2 on 6 matching bases. V dropped 7 bases and J dropped 0 bases, with 13 bases sitting between them. The germline V gene encodes CDR1 KGHSH and CDR2 LQKENI. This CDR3 comprises 15 residues. CDR3 coding DNA: TGTGCCAGCTATCCCGGGACTGGCTCCTACAATGAGCAGTTCTTC. Protein: CASYPGTGSYNEQFF.

The V and J genes are TRBV7-6 and TRBJ2-3; 9 nucleotides agree with TRBD2. The CDR3 extends over 15 amino acids. V gave up 0 bases and J gave up 5 bases; unmatched junction bases: 3. Germline V gene sequence: CDR1 SGHVS, CDR2 FNYEAQ. The CDR3 sequence: CASSLASGRQDTQYF. The CDR3 nucleotides read TGTGCCAGCAGCTTAGCTAGCGGGAGACAAGATACGCAGTATTTT.